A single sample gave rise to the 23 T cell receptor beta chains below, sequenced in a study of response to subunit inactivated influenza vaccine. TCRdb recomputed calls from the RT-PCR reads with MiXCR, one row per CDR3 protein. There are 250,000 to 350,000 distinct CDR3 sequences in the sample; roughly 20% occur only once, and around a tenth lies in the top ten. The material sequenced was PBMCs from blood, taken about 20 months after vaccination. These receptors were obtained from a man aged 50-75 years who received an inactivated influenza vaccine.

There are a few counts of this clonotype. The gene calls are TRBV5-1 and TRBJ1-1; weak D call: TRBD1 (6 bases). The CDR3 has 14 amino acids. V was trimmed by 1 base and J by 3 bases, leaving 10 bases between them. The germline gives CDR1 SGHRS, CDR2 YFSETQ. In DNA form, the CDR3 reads TGCGCCAGCAGCTTGACAGGGCGTGACACTGAAGCTTTCTTT. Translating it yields CASSLTGRDTEAFF. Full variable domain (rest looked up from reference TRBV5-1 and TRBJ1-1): KAGVTQTPRYLIKTRGQQVTLSCSPISGHRSVSWYQQTPGQGLQFLFEYFSETQRNKGNFPGRFSGRQFSNSRSEMNVSTLELGDSALYLCASSLTGRDTEAFFGQGTRLTVV.

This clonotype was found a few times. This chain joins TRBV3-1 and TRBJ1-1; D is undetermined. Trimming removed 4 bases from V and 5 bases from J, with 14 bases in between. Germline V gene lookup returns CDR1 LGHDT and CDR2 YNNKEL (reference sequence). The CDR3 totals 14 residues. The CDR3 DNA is TGTGCCAGCAGCCCGGTAGTAACAAGGACTGAAGCTTTCTTT. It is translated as CASSPVVTRTEAFF. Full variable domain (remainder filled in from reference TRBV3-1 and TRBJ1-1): DTAVSQTPKYLVTQMGNDKSIKCEQNLGHDTMYWYKQDSKKFLKIMFSYNNKELIINETVPNRFSPKSPDKAHLNLHINSLELGDSAVYFCASSPVVTRTEAFFGQGTRLTVV.

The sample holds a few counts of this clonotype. The DNA of the CDR3 is TGTGCCAGCTCACGGGATAGAGGCGGGGAAGCTTTCTTT. This sequence encodes CASSRDRGGEAFF. This sequence joins TRBV18 and TRBJ1-1; D gene unclear. Deletions cut 4 bases from V and 8 bases from J, with 14 bases between. The CDR3 covers 13 residues. Germline V gene lookup returns CDR1 KGHSH and CDR2 LQKENI.

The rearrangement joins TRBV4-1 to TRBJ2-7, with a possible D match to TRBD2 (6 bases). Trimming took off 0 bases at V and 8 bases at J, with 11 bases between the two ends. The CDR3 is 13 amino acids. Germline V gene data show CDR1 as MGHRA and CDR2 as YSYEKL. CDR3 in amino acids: CASSQEGLGKQYF. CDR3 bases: TGCGCCAGCAGCCAAGAGGGACTTGGGAAGCAGTACTTC.

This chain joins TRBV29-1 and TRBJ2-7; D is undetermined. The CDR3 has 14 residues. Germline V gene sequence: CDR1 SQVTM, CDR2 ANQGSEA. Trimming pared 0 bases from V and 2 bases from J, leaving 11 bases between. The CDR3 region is CSVEEGDPPYEQYF. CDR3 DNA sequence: TGCAGCGTTGAAGAGGGTGATCCCCCCTACGAGCAGTACTTC.

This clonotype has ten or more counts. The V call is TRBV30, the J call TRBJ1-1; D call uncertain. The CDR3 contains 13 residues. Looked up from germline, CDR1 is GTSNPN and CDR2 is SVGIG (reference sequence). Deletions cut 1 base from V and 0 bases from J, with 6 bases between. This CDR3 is CAWSANLNTEAFF. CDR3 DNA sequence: TGTGCCTGGAGTGCAAACTTGAACACTGAAGCTTTCTTT.

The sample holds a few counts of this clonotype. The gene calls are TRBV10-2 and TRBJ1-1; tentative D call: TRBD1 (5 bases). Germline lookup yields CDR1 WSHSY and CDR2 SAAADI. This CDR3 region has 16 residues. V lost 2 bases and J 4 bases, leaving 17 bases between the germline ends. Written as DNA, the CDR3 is TGCGCCAGCAGTGAGAGTGGGCCGATAGGGGCCACTGAAGCTTTCTTT. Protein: CASSESGPIGATEAFF.

The CDR3 DNA reads TGTGCCAGCTCTCCCAGGAACAGTAATGAAAAACTGTTTTTT. It encodes CASSPRNSNEKLFF. The chain has TRBV18 and TRBJ1-4; D is unclear. CDR1 and CDR2 from the germline V gene are KGHSH and LQKENI. Deletions cut 6 bases from V and 4 bases from J, with 12 bases between. This CDR3 is built from 14 residues.

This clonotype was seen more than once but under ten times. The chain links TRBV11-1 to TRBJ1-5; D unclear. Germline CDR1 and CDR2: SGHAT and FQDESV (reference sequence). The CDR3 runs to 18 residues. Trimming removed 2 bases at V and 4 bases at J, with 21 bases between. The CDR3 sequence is CASSLSVGVFSPNQPQHF. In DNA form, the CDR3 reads TGTGCCAGCAGCTTATCCGTCGGGGTTTTCTCCCCGAATCAGCCCCAGCATTTT.

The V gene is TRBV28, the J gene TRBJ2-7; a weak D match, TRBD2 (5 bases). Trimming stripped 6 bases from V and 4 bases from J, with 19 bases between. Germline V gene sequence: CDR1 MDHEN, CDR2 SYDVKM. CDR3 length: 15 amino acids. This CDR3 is CASSLGETPQYEQYF. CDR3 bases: TGTGCCAGCAGCCTCGGGGAGACACCTCAGTACGAGCAGTACTTC.

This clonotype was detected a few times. CDR3 bases: TGCAGTCTACAGGGGGCTATCTACGAGCAGTACTTC. This gives the protein CSLQGAIYEQYF. The chain has TRBV20-1 and TRBJ2-7; TRBD1 aligns across 9 bases. This CDR3 comprises 12 residues. Unmatched junction bases numbered 5, after V lost 8 bases and J lost 3 bases. Germline assignment: CDR1 DFQATT and CDR2 SNEGSKA (reference sequence).

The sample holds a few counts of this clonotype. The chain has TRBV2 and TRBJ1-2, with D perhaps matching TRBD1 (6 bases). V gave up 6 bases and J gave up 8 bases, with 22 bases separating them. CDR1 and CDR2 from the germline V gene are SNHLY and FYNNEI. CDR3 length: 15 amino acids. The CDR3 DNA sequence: TGTGCCAGCAGCCTTTATAACAGGGATACGCAGGGCTACACCTTC. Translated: CASSLYNRDTQGYTF.

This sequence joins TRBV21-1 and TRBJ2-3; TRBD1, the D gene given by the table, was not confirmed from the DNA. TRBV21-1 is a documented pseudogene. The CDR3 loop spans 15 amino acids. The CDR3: CASQGTVTSTDTQYF. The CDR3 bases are TGTGCCTCCCAGGGGACGGTTACTAGCACAGATACGCAGTATTTT.

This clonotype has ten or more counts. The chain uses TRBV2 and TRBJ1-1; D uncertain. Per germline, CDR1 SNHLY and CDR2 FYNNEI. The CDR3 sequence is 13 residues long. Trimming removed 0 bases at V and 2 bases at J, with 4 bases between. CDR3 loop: CASSEAPNTEAFF. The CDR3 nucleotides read TGTGCCAGCAGTGAAGCCCCTAACACTGAAGCTTTCTTT. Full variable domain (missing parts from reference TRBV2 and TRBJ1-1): EPEVTQTPSHQVTQMGQEVILRCVPISNHLYFYWYRQILGQKVEFLVSFYNNEISEKSEIFDDQFSVERPDGSNFTLKIRSTKLEDSAMYFCASSEAPNTEAFFGQGTRLTVV.

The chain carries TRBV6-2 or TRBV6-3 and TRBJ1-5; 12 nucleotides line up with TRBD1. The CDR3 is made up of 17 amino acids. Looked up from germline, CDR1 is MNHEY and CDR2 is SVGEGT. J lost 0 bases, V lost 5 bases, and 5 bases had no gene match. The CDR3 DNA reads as TGTGCCAGCAGTGGGACAGGGGGCTCTTATAGCAATCAGCCCCAGCATTTT. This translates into CASSGTGGSYSNQPQHF.

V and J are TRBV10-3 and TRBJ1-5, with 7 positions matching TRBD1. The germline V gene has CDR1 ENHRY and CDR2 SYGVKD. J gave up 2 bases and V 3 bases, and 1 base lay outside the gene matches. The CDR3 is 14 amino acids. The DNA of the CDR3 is TGTGCCATCAGTGATGGGACAGGCAATCAGCCCCAGCATTTT. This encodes CAISDGTGNQPQHF.

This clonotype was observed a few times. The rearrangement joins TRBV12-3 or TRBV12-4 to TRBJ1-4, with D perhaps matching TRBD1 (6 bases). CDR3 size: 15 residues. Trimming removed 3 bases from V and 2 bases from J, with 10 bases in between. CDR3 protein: CASSLGGLTNEKLFF. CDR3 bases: TGTGCCAGCAGTTTGGGGGGCCTCACTAATGAAAAACTGTTTTTT.

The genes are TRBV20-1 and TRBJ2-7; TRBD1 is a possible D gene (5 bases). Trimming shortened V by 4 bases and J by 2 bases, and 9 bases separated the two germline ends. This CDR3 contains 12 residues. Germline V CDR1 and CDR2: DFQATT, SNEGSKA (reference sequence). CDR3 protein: CSATGQTYEQYF. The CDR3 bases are TGCAGTGCTACCGGACAAACCTACGAGCAGTACTTC.

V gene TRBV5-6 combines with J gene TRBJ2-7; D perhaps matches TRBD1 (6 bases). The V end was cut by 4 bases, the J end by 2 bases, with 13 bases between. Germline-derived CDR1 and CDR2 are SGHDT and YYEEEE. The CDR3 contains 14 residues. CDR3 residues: CASSPTGAAYEQYF. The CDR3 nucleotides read TGTGCCAGCAGCCCGACAGGAGCGGCCTACGAGCAGTACTTC. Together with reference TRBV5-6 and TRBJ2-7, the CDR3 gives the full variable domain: DAGVTQSPTHLIKTRGQQVTLRCSPKSGHDTVSWYQQALGQGPQFIFQYYEEEERQRGNFPDRFSGHQFPNYSSELNVNALLLGDSALYLCASSPTGAAYEQYFGPGTRLTVT.

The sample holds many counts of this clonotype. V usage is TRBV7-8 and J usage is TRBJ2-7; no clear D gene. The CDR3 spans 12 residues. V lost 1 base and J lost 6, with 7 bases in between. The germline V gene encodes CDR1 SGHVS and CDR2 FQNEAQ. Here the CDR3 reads CASSLGHSEQYF. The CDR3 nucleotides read TGTGCCAGCAGCTTAGGGCATAGCGAGCAGTACTTC.

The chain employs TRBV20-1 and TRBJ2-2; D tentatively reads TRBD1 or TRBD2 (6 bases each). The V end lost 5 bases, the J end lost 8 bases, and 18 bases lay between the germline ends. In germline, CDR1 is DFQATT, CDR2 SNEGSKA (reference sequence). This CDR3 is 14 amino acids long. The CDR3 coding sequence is TGCAGTGCTCGCCCGGGGGCTTCTTCGGGGGAGCTGTTTTTT. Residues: CSARPGASSGELFF.

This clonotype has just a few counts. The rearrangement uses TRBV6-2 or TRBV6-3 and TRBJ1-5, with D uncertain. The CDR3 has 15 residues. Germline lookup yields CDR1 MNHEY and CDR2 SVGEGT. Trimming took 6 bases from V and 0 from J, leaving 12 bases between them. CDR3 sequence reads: CASRRTRSSNQPQHF. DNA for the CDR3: TGTGCCAGCAGAAGAACCAGGAGTAGCAATCAGCCCCAGCATTTT.

CDR3 sequence: CASSKLVDRSPPLIFRNQPQHF. CDR3 DNA sequence: TGTGCCAGCAGCAAGCTGGTTGACAGGTCCCCTCCCCTCATCTTTCGCAATCAGCCCCAGCATTTT. The chain is built from TRBV21-1 and TRBJ1-5. TRBV21-1 is a known pseudogene. This CDR3 has 22 residues.